The 31 T cell receptor beta chains presented below share a single source sample, sequenced in a study of T-cell memory formation after mild COVID-19. Each CDR3 protein gets one entry after TCRdb re-called the 5' RACE reads with MiXCR. This sample yields 100,000 to 150,000 distinct CDR3 sequences, of which about 6% are seen a single time; approximately 2.1% belongs to the top ten. Material for sequencing was PBMCs or a T cell subset sorted from them (not recorded which). The receptors originated from an adult woman who had mild COVID-19 (a few samples of this study predate the infection). Cell type and time point are not known.

This clonotype was detected ten times or more. The V call is TRBV5-1, the J call TRBJ1-5; D unresolved. This CDR3 has 14 amino acids. Trimming cost V 0 bases and J 0 bases, with 4 bases left between them. Germline lookup yields CDR1 SGHRS and CDR2 YFSETQ. The CDR3, as DNA: TGCGCCAGCAGCTTGGGGGGTAGCAATCAGCCCCAGCATTTT. Protein sequence: CASSLGGSNQPQHF.

A few counts support this clonotype. V usage is TRBV12-3 or TRBV12-4 and J usage is TRBJ2-1; 7 bases align to TRBD2. The CDR3 has 14 residues. With V trimmed by 7 bases and J by 12 bases, 15 bases remained unmatched. The DNA for the CDR3 is TGTGCCAGCAAGGTACGCCAGCGGGATTGGGTGCAGTTCTTC. Amino acids: CASKVRQRDWVQFF.

About this clonotype: One junction end disagrees with the germline gene, perhaps due to a read error. CDR3: CSVAVADTQYF. The DNA for the CDR3 is TGCAGCGTTGCGGTGGCAGATACCCAGTATTTT. The chain has TRBV29-1 and TRBJ2-3, with D unclear. CDR3 length equals 11 residues. Germline V gene sequence: CDR1 SQVTM, CDR2 ANQGSEA.

Ten or more counts support this clonotype. V usage is TRBV5-1 and J usage is TRBJ2-5; D unclear. The germline V gene encodes CDR1 SGHRS and CDR2 YFSETQ. The CDR3 totals 13 residues. The V end lost 3 bases, the J end lost 1 base, and 7 bases lay between the germline ends. In nucleotides, the CDR3 is TGCGCCAGCAGCTACTCGATCCAAGAGACCCAGTACTTC. This encodes CASSYSIQETQYF.

This clonotype was seen only a few times. This chain connects TRBV20-1 to TRBJ1-2; unclear D gene. Germline values: CDR1 DFQATT, CDR2 SNEGSKA (reference sequence). The CDR3 is 12 residues long. The V end lost 5 bases, the J end lost 13 bases, and 20 bases lay between the germline ends. The CDR3 here is CSARAFLSQVTF. The CDR3 bases are TGCAGTGCTCGTGCCTTTTTGTCTCAGGTCACCTTC.

This clonotype was seen only a few times. The chain has TRBV4-2 and TRBJ2-3; 7 positions match TRBD2. The CDR3 length is 15 residues. Germline CDR1 is LGHNA and CDR2 is YNFKEQ. V dropped 2 bases and J dropped 2; count of bases not matched to a gene: 4. Written as DNA, the CDR3 is TGTGCCAGCAGCCAACGCGGGGGTGACACAGATACGCAGTATTTT. Its protein product is CASSQRGGDTDTQYF.

The chain is built from TRBV27 and TRBJ2-5, with D tentatively TRBD1 (6 bases). The CDR3 covers 13 residues. With 2 bases removed from V and 7 bases from J, the gap between germline ends came to 11 bases. Germline CDR1 is MNHEY and CDR2 is SMNVEV (reference sequence). CDR3 sequence reads: CASSLLKGGTQYF. As DNA, the CDR3 is TGTGCCAGCAGTTTACTCAAAGGGGGGACCCAGTACTTC.

The chain uses TRBV3-1 and TRBJ2-7, with TRBD2 matching over 12 bases. The CDR3 has 16 residues. CDR1 LGHDT and CDR2 YNNKEL come from the germline V gene (reference sequence). Trimming cost V 1 base and J 0 bases; bases outside gene matches: 1. The CDR3 sequence is CASSQGTSGNSYEQYF. CDR3 nucleotide sequence: TGTGCCAGCAGCCAAGGGACTAGCGGGAACTCCTACGAGCAGTACTTC.

This clonotype was seen only a few times. The chain employs TRBV24-1 and TRBJ2-5, with 7 bases fitting TRBD2. Per the germline V gene, CDR1 is KGHDR and CDR2 is SFDVKD. The CDR3 is 17 residues long. Trimming cost V 1 base and J 1 base; bases outside gene matches: 8. The CDR3, as DNA: TGTGCCACCAGTGATTTAGGGCGGGGGAGAGGCCAAGAGACCCAGTACTTC. Translated, it gives CATSDLGRGRGQETQYF.

This clonotype was seen a handful of times. The V call is TRBV20-1, the J call TRBJ2-2; 11 bases fit TRBD2. This CDR3 has 16 residues. CDR1 and CDR2 from the germline V gene are DFQATT and SNEGSKA (reference sequence). The trim removed 1 base at V and 1 base at J, leaving 2 bases unmatched. The CDR3 coding sequence is TGCAGTGCTAGAGGACTAGCGGGGAGGAACACCGGGGAGCTGTTTTTT. Translating it yields CSARGLAGRNTGELFF.

The chain uses TRBV5-1 and TRBJ1-1; maybe TRBD1 (6 bases). CDR1 SGHRS and CDR2 YFSETQ come from the germline V gene. V was cut by 4 bases and J by 5 bases, with 15 bases left in between. The CDR3 is made up of 14 amino acids. The CDR3 region is CASSPGQTGTEAFF. CDR3 DNA sequence: TGCGCCAGCAGCCCAGGACAGACGGGGACTGAAGCTTTCTTT.

This clonotype was detected only a few times. The chain combines TRBV9 with TRBJ1-2; D is undetermined. The V gene lost 0 bases and the J gene lost 4 bases, with 19 bases spanning the gap. The CDR3 is made up of 17 amino acids. In germline, CDR1 is SGDLS, CDR2 YYNGEE. This CDR3 reads CASSVAQEWRAVYGYTF. The CDR3 DNA reads TGTGCCAGCAGCGTAGCTCAGGAATGGAGAGCCGTCTATGGCTACACCTTC.

This clonotype was seen many times. The rearrangement joins TRBV7-9 to TRBJ2-1; 10 bases are a match to TRBD2. Germline V gene sequence: CDR1 SEHNR, CDR2 FQNEAQ (reference sequence). V dropped 4 bases and J dropped 7; count of bases not matched to a gene: 13. The CDR3 has 17 residues. Here the CDR3 reads CASSSRRTSGRENEQFF. CDR3 sequence (DNA): TGTGCCAGCAGCTCGCGTCGGACTAGCGGACGGGAGAATGAGCAGTTCTTC.

This rearrangement joins TRBV25-1 to TRBJ2-1; unclear D gene. V lost 4 bases and J lost 7, with 8 bases in between. The CDR3 contains 12 residues. Per the germline V gene, CDR1 is MGHDK and CDR2 is SYGVNS. The CDR3 DNA sequence: TGTGCCAGCAGTGGCCTATTAAATGAGCAGTTCTTC. It translates to CASSGLLNEQFF.

This clonotype was picked up a small number of times. The chain is built from TRBV10-3 and TRBJ1-1; tentatively, D is TRBD1 (6 bases). Trimming pared 5 bases from V and 1 base from J, leaving 17 bases between. This CDR3 region has 16 residues. Germline loops: CDR1 ENHRY, CDR2 SYGVKD. The DNA for the CDR3 is TGTGCCATCAGTCCATCGCAGGGGTTGGGGAACACTGAAGCTTTCTTT. Translation gives CAISPSQGLGNTEAFF.

There are a few counts of this clonotype. The chain couples TRBV6-1 to TRBJ1-2; 8 positions match TRBD1. This CDR3 is 15 amino acids long. CDR1 is MNHNS and CDR2 is SASEGT in the germline V gene. The V segment lost 7 bases and the J segment 3 bases; nucleotides outside the gene matches: 10. The CDR3 sequence is CASNPGTGADYGYTF. The CDR3 region has the DNA TGTGCCAGCAACCCGGGGACAGGCGCTGACTATGGCTACACCTTC.

The CDR3: CASSVGTGLGTQYF. The CDR3 coding sequence is TGTGCCAGCAGCGTTGGGACAGGGCTAGGAACCCAGTACTTC. The J gene is TRBJ2-5, the V gene TRBV7-7; TRBD1 matches 9 bases. Germline V lookup: CDR1 SSHAT, CDR2 FNYEAQ (reference sequence). This CDR3 region has 14 residues. The trim removed 5 bases at V and 8 bases at J, leaving 9 bases unmatched.

Only a few counts were recorded for this clonotype. This chain joins TRBV29-1 and TRBJ1-3, with D possibly being TRBD1 (5 bases). The CDR3 has 13 amino acids. Trimming took 6 bases from V and 5 from J, leaving 14 bases between them. CDR1 is SQVTM and CDR2 is ANQGSEA in the germline V gene. The CDR3 nucleotides read TGCAGCGTAGACGGGACCCGAAGAAACACCATATATTTT. Amino acid sequence: CSVDGTRRNTIYF. The full variable domain, completed using reference TRBV29-1 and TRBJ1-3, is SAVISQKPSRDICQRGTSLTIQCQVDSQVTMMFWYRQQPGQSLTLIATANQGSEATYESGFVIDKFPISRPNLTFSTLTVSNMSPEDSSIYLCSVDGTRRNTIYFGEGSWLTVV.

In its sample, this clonotype was seen many times. CDR3 protein: CSATGVELRSPLHF. The CDR3 DNA is TGCAGTGCTACAGGGGTAGAGTTGCGTTCACCCCTCCACTTT. This rearrangement joins TRBV20-1 to TRBJ1-6; weak D call: TRBD1 (6 bases). The CDR3 loop spans 14 amino acids. Germline V gene lookup returns CDR1 DFQATT and CDR2 SNEGSKA (reference sequence). With 4 bases removed from V and 9 bases from J, the gap between germline ends came to 16 bases.

This clonotype appeared many times. The chain links TRBV28 to TRBJ2-1, with TRBD1 matching over 8 bases. Germline assignment: CDR1 MDHEN and CDR2 SYDVKM. The length of the CDR3 is 19 residues. With 2 bases clipped from V and 0 bases from J, the junction kept 12 bases outside the gene matches. CDR3 DNA sequence: TGTGCCAGCAGTTTACCGTGGCAGGGGGCGGCCCTCTCCTACAATGAGCAGTTCTTC. The encoded protein is CASSLPWQGAALSYNEQFF. The full variable domain, completed using reference TRBV28 and TRBJ2-1, is DVKVTQSSRYLVKRTGEKVFLECVQDMDHENMFWYRQDPGLGLRLIYFSYDVKMKEKGDIPEGYSVSREKKERFSLILESASTNQTSMYLCASSLPWQGAALSYNEQFFGPGTRLTVL.

The chain carries TRBV7-3 and TRBJ2-3, with 9 positions matching TRBD2. This CDR3 is 15 amino acids long. The V segment lost 5 bases and the J segment 4 bases; nucleotides outside the gene matches: 7. The germline gives CDR1 SGHTA, CDR2 FQGTGA. CDR3 bases: TGTGCCAGCAGCCTGGAGGGACTAGCCGCAGATACGCAGTATTTT. Protein: CASSLEGLAADTQYF.

This clonotype was seen many times. The genes are TRBV7-2 and TRBJ2-7; tentative D call: TRBD1 (6 bases). Germline V CDR1 and CDR2: SGHTA, FQGNSA. CDR3 length equals 14 residues. The V end lost 5 bases, the J end lost 4 bases, and 15 bases lay between the germline ends. CDR3 DNA: TGTGCCAGCAGCCTCGGAACAGGGATATACGAGCAGTACTTC. Protein: CASSLGTGIYEQYF.

V and J are TRBV6-5 and TRBJ2-2, with TRBD1 matching 8 bases. The CDR3 spans 14 residues. V trimming: 5 bases; J trimming: 7 bases; junction bases outside the gene matches: 6. Germline-derived CDR1 and CDR2 are MNHEY and SVGAGI. As DNA, the CDR3 is TGTGCCAGCAGTAGAGACAGGGGTGTCGGGGAGCTGTTTTTT. Amino acids: CASSRDRGVGELFF.

The sample holds many counts of this clonotype. The chain employs TRBV24-1 and TRBJ2-2, with D tentatively TRBD1 (5 bases). CDR3 length: 15 amino acids. V lost 6 bases and J 3 bases, leaving 13 bases between the germline ends. Germline V CDR1 and CDR2: KGHDR, SFDVKD. In nucleotides, the CDR3 is TGTGCCACCAGTTCGCAACAGGTCCACACCGGGGAGCTGTTTTTT. Protein product: CATSSQQVHTGELFF.

This clonotype came up a few times. The rearrangement links TRBV5-1 to TRBJ1-5, with a tentative D call TRBD1 (6 bases). V lost 0 bases and J 7 bases, leaving 14 bases between the germline ends. Germline V gives CDR1 SGHRS, CDR2 YFSETQ. The CDR3 length is 15 residues. As DNA, the CDR3 is TGCGCCAGCAGCTTGGCAGGGGCATCCCACCAGCCCCAGCATTTT. Translating it yields CASSLAGASHQPQHF.

This clonotype has a count of ten or more. CDR3: CASSFSTRRGTGELFF. The CDR3 DNA sequence: TGTGCCAGCAGCTTCTCGACTAGGAGAGGGACCGGGGAGCTGTTTTTT. V gene TRBV11-2 combines with J gene TRBJ2-2, with D perhaps TRBD2 (6 bases). V lost 3 bases to trimming and J lost 5 bases, with 16 bases between them. The CDR3 sequence is 16 residues long. Per germline, CDR1 SGHAT and CDR2 FQNNGV.

The genes are TRBV12-3 or TRBV12-4 and TRBJ1-6; TRBD1 agrees at 8 bases. This CDR3 has 15 residues. The trim removed 4 bases at V and 9 bases at J, leaving 8 bases unmatched. The CDR3 region is CASSSDREKVSPLHF. Here the CDR3 DNA reads TGTGCCAGCAGTTCGGACAGGGAGAAGGTTTCACCCCTCCACTTT.

Many counts were recorded for this clonotype. The chain recombines TRBV7-2 with TRBJ2-7; D possibly corresponds to TRBD2 (6 bases). The CDR3 runs to 16 residues. Germline values: CDR1 SGHTA, CDR2 FQGNSA. The V and J ends lost 0 bases and 1 base respectively, with 13 bases between them. CDR3 sequence: CASSLAPWRGSYEQYF. Written as DNA, the CDR3 is TGTGCCAGCAGCTTAGCGCCTTGGAGGGGATCCTACGAGCAGTACTTC.

This clonotype was seen only once. The junction differs from germline at one of its ends, possibly a read error. CDR3 DNA sequence: TGTGCCAGCAGACGGCAGGGACAGGGGAAAGATGGCTACACCTTT. Its translation is CASRRQGQGKDGYTF. J is TRBJ1-2 and V is TRBV6-2 or TRBV6-3, with 10 bases matching TRBD1. This CDR3 comprises 15 residues. CDR1 and CDR2 from the germline V gene are MNHEY and SVGEGT.

This clonotype was counted a few times. The chain recombines TRBV20-1 with TRBJ1-1, with TRBD1 as a possible D gene (5 bases). Deletions cut 6 bases from V and 4 bases from J, with 15 bases between. The length of the CDR3 is 13 residues. Germline CDR1 and CDR2: DFQATT and SNEGSKA (reference sequence). CDR3 coding DNA: TGCAGTGCCCGCCGGGGGACGGGCACTGAAGCTTTCTTT. This codes for CSARRGTGTEAFF.

This clonotype was counted only a few times. CDR3 DNA sequence: TGCAGCGTTGAAGAGGGAGGGATGGGCACTGAAGCTTTCTTT. It is translated as CSVEEGGMGTEAFF. The chain carries TRBV29-1 and TRBJ1-1, with unresolved D. Germline V gives CDR1 SQVTM, CDR2 ANQGSEA. The CDR3 has 14 residues. V lost 0 bases to trimming and J lost 4 bases, with 12 bases between them.